These 27 T cell receptor beta chains originate from one sample sequenced in a study of response to subunit inactivated influenza vaccine (dated by TCRdb to between 2018 and 2020). Library creation used RT-PCR. Instrument used: Illumina HiSeq 2500. Starting from the raw public reads, TCRdb applied fastp trimming at Q25, assembled clones with MiXCR and retained in-frame beta chains. Rows with one shared CDR3 protein collapse into an entry with the most common genes and DNA. This sample comprises around 580,000 distinct CDR3 sequences, roughly 10% of them detected only once. About 9.4% of the sample is taken by the ten largest. The sample in question was PBMCs from blood, obtained on the day of vaccination. These receptors originate from a man over 45 who received an inactivated influenza vaccine. Donor details come from another sample of the same person, matched by shared clones.

This clonotype has ten or more counts. The chain recombines TRBV4-1 with TRBJ1-2; 8 bases line up with TRBD1. The CDR3 runs 15 residues. CDR1 MGHRA and CDR2 YSYEKL come from the germline V gene. V lost 4 bases, J lost 1 base, and 5 bases stayed unmatched. The chain's CDR3 is CASSPQTGDNYGYTF. Here the CDR3 DNA reads TGCGCCAGCAGCCCACAGACAGGGGATAACTATGGCTACACCTTC.

The V and J genes are TRBV11-3 and TRBJ2-7; unclear D gene. Germline CDR1 and CDR2: SGHNT and YENEEA. Trimming cost V 5 bases and J 9 bases, with 11 bases left between them. The CDR3 consists of 11 residues. The CDR3 DNA reads TGTGCCAGCAGCCTGACACCCCGGCAGTACTTC. This codes for CASSLTPRQYF.

This clonotype was detected a few times. V usage is TRBV9 and J usage is TRBJ2-1; 12 bases align to TRBD1. CDR1 and CDR2 from the germline V gene are SGDLS and YYNGEE. This CDR3 is 15 amino acids long. V lost 0 bases and J lost 8; bases outside the gene matches: 3. DNA of the CDR3: TGTGCCAGCAGCGTAGAAGGGACAGGGGGCGATGAGCAGTTCTTC. This encodes CASSVEGTGGDEQFF.

Only a few counts were recorded for this clonotype. V usage is TRBV7-3 and J usage is TRBJ1-2; TRBD1 matches 8 bases. V lost 5 bases and J lost 6; bases outside the gene matches: 5. The germline gives CDR1 SGHTA, CDR2 FQGTGA. The CDR3 contains 13 residues. CDR3 in amino acids: CASSQGQGHGYTF. DNA of the CDR3: TGTGCCAGCAGCCAAGGACAGGGCCATGGCTACACCTTC.

The chain carries TRBV25-1 and TRBJ1-2; 7 bases are shared with TRBD1. The CDR3 spans 14 residues. V was clipped by 6 bases and J by 8 bases; unmatched bases: 12. CDR1 is MGHDK and CDR2 is SYGVNS in the germline V gene. CDR3 bases: TGTGCCAGCAGCCCCCCAGGGGGGGCGAGGGGCTACACCTTC. It is translated as CASSPPGGARGYTF.

The rearrangement joins TRBV3-1 to TRBJ2-1, with no clear D. The CDR3 extends over 17 amino acids. The germline gives CDR1 LGHDT, CDR2 YNNKEL (reference sequence). The V gene lost 0 bases and the J gene lost 0 bases, with 12 bases spanning the gap. CDR3 in amino acids: CASSQDQPWGSYNEQFF. CDR3 DNA sequence: TGTGCCAGCAGCCAAGATCAGCCCTGGGGCTCCTACAATGAGCAGTTCTTC.

The V and J genes are TRBV4-3 and TRBJ2-4, with D uncertain. The CDR3 consists of 14 residues. V was pared by 2 bases and J by 3 bases, with 8 bases between. Germline lookup yields CDR1 LGHNA and CDR2 YSLEER. CDR3 protein: CASSQSGSKNIQYF. DNA for the CDR3: TGCGCCAGCAGCCAATCGGGTAGCAAAAACATTCAGTACTTC.

The rearrangement uses TRBV18 and TRBJ1-1; 9 bases map to TRBD1. This CDR3 contains 14 residues. After removal of 6 bases from V and 4 bases from J, the junction contained 6 bases not matched to a gene. Germline V gives CDR1 KGHSH, CDR2 LQKENI. CDR3 nucleotide sequence: TGTGCCAGCTCGACACAGGGGGCGCGCACTGAAGCTTTCTTT. It encodes CASSTQGARTEAFF.

This clonotype was picked up many times. The chain uses TRBV20-1 and TRBJ2-1; 12 nucleotides align to TRBD1. The V gene end was trimmed by 3 bases and the J gene end by 7 bases; junction bases not matched to a gene: 10. From germline, CDR1 is DFQATT and CDR2 SNEGSKA (reference sequence). The CDR3 extends over 16 amino acids. The CDR3 loop reads CSARGPGTGGLNEQFF. The CDR3 DNA is TGCAGTGCTAGGGGACCCGGGACAGGGGGCCTGAATGAGCAGTTCTTC.

This clonotype was observed many times. The chain combines TRBV20-1 with TRBJ2-7; 14 bases agree with TRBD2. The V and J ends lost 5 bases and 4 bases, in that order; junction bases with no gene match: 4. Germline CDR1 and CDR2: DFQATT and SNEGSKA (reference sequence). This CDR3 is built from 14 residues. The CDR3 nucleotides read TGCAGTGCTCATCGACTAGCGGGAGGGTACGAGCAGTACTTC. As protein: CSAHRLAGGYEQYF.

This clonotype was seen a handful of times. The V call is TRBV6-5, the J call TRBJ1-1; the D gene is possibly TRBD1 (5 bases). The CDR3 consists of 18 residues. With 4 bases removed from V and 1 base from J, the gap between germline ends came to 22 bases. The V gene's germline CDR1 is MNHEY and CDR2 SVGAGI. DNA of the CDR3: TGTGCCAGCAGTTTTCGTAACGTCCCAGGGAGGCCGAACACTGAAGCTTTCTTT. Protein product: CASSFRNVPGRPNTEAFF.

There are a few counts of this clonotype. V gene TRBV20-1 combines with J gene TRBJ1-2; 10 nucleotides match TRBD1. The CDR3 totals 15 residues. J gave up 8 bases and V 6 bases, and 15 bases lay outside the gene matches. Per the germline V gene, CDR1 is DFQATT and CDR2 is SNEGSKA (reference sequence). As DNA, the CDR3 is TGCAGTGCCCAAATACGGGGACAGGGGATGTGGGGCTACACCTTC. Amino acid sequence: CSAQIRGQGMWGYTF.

This clonotype was recorded many times. Here the CDR3 reads CASSLIAGGSNEQFF. The CDR3 bases are TGTGCCAGCAGTTTAATAGCGGGGGGAAGTAATGAGCAGTTCTTC. The chain employs TRBV12-3 or TRBV12-4 and TRBJ2-1, with 10 positions matching TRBD2. The trim removed 2 bases at V and 7 bases at J, leaving 5 bases unmatched. This CDR3 comprises 15 residues.

This clonotype was seen at least ten times. The CDR3 nucleotides are TGTGCCAGTCGGAAGGCGCGGGAAAAACTGTTTTTT. Residues: CASRKAREKLFF. This rearrangement joins TRBV12-3 or TRBV12-4 to TRBJ1-4; no definite D call. CDR3 length equals 12 residues. Trimming cost V 9 bases and J 8 bases, with 13 bases left between them.

This clonotype has only a few counts. The chain couples TRBV7-2 to TRBJ2-1; 9 bases are a match to TRBD2. J was trimmed by 4 bases and V by 8 bases; bases with no gene match: 6. The CDR3 contains 14 residues. From germline, CDR1 is SGHTA and CDR2 FQGNSA. CDR3 bases: TGTGCCAGCTGGGGGGCGGGAGGGTACAATGAGCAGTTCTTC. This gives the protein CASWGAGGYNEQFF.

The genes are TRBV12-3 or TRBV12-4 and TRBJ2-5, with a weak D call TRBD1 (6 bases). CDR3 length: 15 amino acids. Trimming took off 7 bases at V and 4 bases at J, with 19 bases between the two ends. CDR3 in amino acids: CASTPLMGAGETQYF. The CDR3 coding sequence is TGTGCCAGCACCCCTCTAATGGGGGCGGGAGAGACCCAGTACTTC.

This clonotype has a handful of counts. The chain links TRBV6-1 to TRBJ1-2; a weak D match, TRBD1 (6 bases). The CDR3 consists of 17 residues. Germline V gives CDR1 MNHNS, CDR2 SASEGT. Deletions cut 6 bases from V and 4 bases from J, with 24 bases between. In DNA, the CDR3 is TGTGCCAGCAGCGCGGACCCATCTTACAGGGTCGGCTATGGCTACACCTTC. It translates to CASSADPSYRVGYGYTF.

The chain couples TRBV29-1 to TRBJ2-7; a weak D match, TRBD2 (7 bases). The V end lost 1 base, the J end lost 5 bases, and 15 bases lay between the germline ends. This CDR3 spans 14 amino acids. Germline CDR1 reads SQVTM; CDR2 reads ANQGSEA. CDR3: CSVEARGAPDEQYF. The CDR3 DNA follows: TGCAGCGTTGAAGCCCGGGGGGCGCCCGACGAGCAGTACTTC.

This clonotype has just a few counts. This chain joins TRBV20-1 and TRBJ2-3; maybe TRBD2 (6 bases). The V gene's germline CDR1 is DFQATT and CDR2 SNEGSKA (reference sequence). The CDR3 has 14 residues. Trimming removed 5 bases from V and 1 base from J, with 13 bases in between. CDR3 bases: TGCAGTGCTGACCAGCGGGCCCGCACAGATACGCAGTATTTT. The encoded protein is CSADQRARTDTQYF.

The chain has TRBV6-5 and TRBJ1-4; D ambiguous. V lost 4 bases, J lost 0 bases, and 12 bases lay in between. Germline CDR1 is MNHEY and CDR2 is SVGAGI. The CDR3 sequence is 16 residues long. CDR3 residues: CASSWSQLSTNEKLFF. The CDR3 nucleotides are TGTGCCAGCAGTTGGTCCCAACTGTCAACTAATGAAAAACTGTTTTTT.

This clonotype was observed a handful of times. This chain connects TRBV9 to TRBJ2-1; 8 bases map to TRBD2. Looked up from germline, CDR1 is SGDLS and CDR2 is YYNGEE. The CDR3 is made up of 15 amino acids. The J segment lost 5 bases and the V segment lost 0 bases, leaving 4 bases of the junction unmatched. CDR3 coding DNA: TGTGCCAGCAGCGTAGAGTCACTAGCGGACAATGAGCAGTTCTTC. Amino acid sequence: CASSVESLADNEQFF.

The chain employs TRBV4-2 and TRBJ2-1; D is ambiguous. V lost 0 bases, J lost 8 bases, and 11 bases lay in between. CDR1 and CDR2 from the germline V gene are LGHNA and YNFKEQ. CDR3 length: 14 amino acids. CDR3: CASSQENSVYEQFF. DNA of the CDR3: TGTGCCAGCAGCCAAGAGAACAGTGTCTATGAGCAGTTCTTC.

In nucleotides, the CDR3 is TGCAGTGCTCTAGGACGTTCCTACGAGCAGTACTTC. It translates to CSALGRSYEQYF. The chain has TRBV20-1 and TRBJ2-7; D is uncertain. CDR3 length: 12 residues. V lost 5 bases to trimming and J lost 1 base, with 9 bases between them. From germline, CDR1 is DFQATT and CDR2 SNEGSKA (reference sequence).

The rearrangement joins TRBV5-5 to TRBJ2-2, with no clear D. The CDR3 contains 15 residues. Per germline, CDR1 SGHKS and CDR2 YYEKEE (reference sequence). Trimming cost V 3 bases and J 1 base, with 10 bases left between them. This CDR3 reads CASSWTGRNTGELFF. As DNA, the CDR3 is TGTGCCAGCAGCTGGACCGGACGGAACACCGGGGAGCTGTTTTTT. The full variable domain, completed using reference TRBV5-5 and TRBJ2-2, is DAGVTQSPTHLIKTRGQQVTLRCSPISGHKSVSWYQQVLGQGPQFIFQYYEKEERGRGNFPDRFSARQFPNYSSELNVNALLLGDSALYLCASSWTGRNTGELFFGEGSRLTVL.

For this clonotype: One end of the junction varies from germline; a read error may be responsible. The rearrangement uses TRBV7-8 and TRBJ2-5; 8 nucleotides agree with TRBD1. The CDR3 length is 15 residues. Germline V gene lookup returns CDR1 SGHVS and CDR2 FQNEAQ. CDR3 sequence reads: CASSSLGQVVETQHF. In DNA form, the CDR3 reads TGTGCCAGCAGCTCACTGGGACAGGTTGTCGAGACCCAGCACTTC.

The rearrangement links TRBV7-8 to TRBJ2-7, with 7 bases identical to TRBD2. The ends lost 1 base at V and 5 bases at J; junction bases unmatched: 17. The germline V gene encodes CDR1 SGHVS and CDR2 FQNEAQ. The CDR3 covers 18 residues. The CDR3 loop reads CASSLEVWAGVFIDEQYF. The CDR3 DNA follows: TGTGCCAGCAGCTTAGAGGTATGGGCGGGAGTCTTTATCGACGAGCAGTACTTC.

The V call is TRBV27, the J call TRBJ2-7; 7 bases align to TRBD2. Germline CDR1 MNHEY, CDR2 SMNVEV (reference sequence). V lost 2 bases and J lost 0; bases outside the gene matches: 10. CDR3 length equals 17 residues. The CDR3 sequence: CASSLMAGEGSSYEQYF. CDR3 DNA sequence: TGTGCCAGCAGTTTAATGGCGGGGGAGGGGAGCTCCTACGAGCAGTACTTC.